The TCR beta chain described here comes from a study of T cells in Graves' hyperthyroidism and ophthalmopathy. Notes on the study in general: In the blood, most expanded thyroid clonotypes above 0.001 appeared as well.

The CDR3 loop spans 13 amino acids. The germline CDR1 and CDR2 sequences are SGHRS and YFSETQ. With 7 bases removed from V and 4 bases from J, the gap between germline ends came to 11 bases. RNA transcripts yielded amplified TCR beta CDR3 regions. In the first-round RT-PCR of the TCR CDR3, the HTBI primer set was used. TCRdb independently ran MiXCR on the multiplex PCR reads; one entry per CDR3 protein. The table includes 250,000 to 350,000 distinct CDR3 sequences, around 17% detected once. Disease duration under 2 months; hyperthyroidism patients were aged 18 to 65. The study based diagnoses on clinical symptoms, serum thyroxine and TRAb, thyroid ultrasound and orbital computed tomography. Regarding this clonotype: No antigen is known for it.

The TCR was taken from a man between 25 and 39 years old with Graves' hyperthyroidism. The source material was blood. The genes are TRBV5-1 and TRBJ2-2, with D unresolved. CDR3 region: CASAQQPTGELFF. The CDR3 DNA reads as TGCGCCAGCGCTCAACAACCCACCGGGGAGCTGTTTTTT.